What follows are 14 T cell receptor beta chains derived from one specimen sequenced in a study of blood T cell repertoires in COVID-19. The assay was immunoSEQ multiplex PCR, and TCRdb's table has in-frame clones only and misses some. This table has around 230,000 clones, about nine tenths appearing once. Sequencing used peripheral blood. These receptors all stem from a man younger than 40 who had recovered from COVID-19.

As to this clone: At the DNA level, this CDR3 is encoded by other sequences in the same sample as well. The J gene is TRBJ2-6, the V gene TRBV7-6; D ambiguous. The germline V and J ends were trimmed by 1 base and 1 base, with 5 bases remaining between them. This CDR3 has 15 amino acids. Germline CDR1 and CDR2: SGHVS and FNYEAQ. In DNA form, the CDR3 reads TGTGCCAGCAGCTTAGAAGCGTCTGGGGCCAACGTCCTGACTTTC. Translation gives CASSLEASGANVLTF.

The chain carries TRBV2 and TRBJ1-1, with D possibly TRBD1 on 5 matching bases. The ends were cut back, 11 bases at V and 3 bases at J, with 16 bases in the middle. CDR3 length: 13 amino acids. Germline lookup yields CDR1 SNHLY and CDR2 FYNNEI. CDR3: CAGSRQLDTEAFF. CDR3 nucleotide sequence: TGTGCCGGCTCAAGACAGCTCGACACTGAAGCTTTCTTT.

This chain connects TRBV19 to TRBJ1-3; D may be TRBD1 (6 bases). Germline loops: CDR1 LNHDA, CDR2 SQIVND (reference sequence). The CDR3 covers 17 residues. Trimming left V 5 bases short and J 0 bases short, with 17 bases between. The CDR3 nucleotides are TGTGCCAGTAGTCGTTGGGGGGGGCAACACTCTGGAAACACCATATATTTT. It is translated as CASSRWGGQHSGNTIYF. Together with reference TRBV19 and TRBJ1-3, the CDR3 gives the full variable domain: DGGITQSPKYLFRKEGQNVTLSCEQNLNHDAMYWYRQDPGQGLRLIYYSQIVNDFQKGDIAEGYSVSREKKESFPLTVTSAQKNPTAFYLCASSRWGGQHSGNTIYFGEGSWLTVV.

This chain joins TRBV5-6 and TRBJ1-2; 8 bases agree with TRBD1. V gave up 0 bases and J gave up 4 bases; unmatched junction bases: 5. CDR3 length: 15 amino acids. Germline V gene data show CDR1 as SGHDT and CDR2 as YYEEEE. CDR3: CASSLAGTGGYGYTF. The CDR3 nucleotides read TGTGCCAGCAGCTTGGCCGGGACAGGAGGCTATGGCTACACCTTC.

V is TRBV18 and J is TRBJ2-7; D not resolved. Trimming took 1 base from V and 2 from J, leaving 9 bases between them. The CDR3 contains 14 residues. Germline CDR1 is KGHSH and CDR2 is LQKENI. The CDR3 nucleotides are TGTGCCAGCTCACCACTCTTGCAGGCCTACGAGCAGTACTTC. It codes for CASSPLLQAYEQYF.

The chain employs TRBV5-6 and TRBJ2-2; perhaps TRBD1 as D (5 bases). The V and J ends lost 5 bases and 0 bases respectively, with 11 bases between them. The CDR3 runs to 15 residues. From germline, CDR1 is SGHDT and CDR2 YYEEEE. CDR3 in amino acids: CASRSLGPNTGELFF. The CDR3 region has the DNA TGTGCCAGCAGATCGTTGGGGCCGAACACCGGGGAGCTGTTTTTT.

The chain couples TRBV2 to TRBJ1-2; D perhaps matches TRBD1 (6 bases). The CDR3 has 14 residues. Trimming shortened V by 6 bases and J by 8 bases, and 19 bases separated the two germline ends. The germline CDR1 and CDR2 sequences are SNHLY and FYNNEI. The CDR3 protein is CASRAEQGPLGYTF. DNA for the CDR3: TGTGCCAGCAGGGCCGAACAGGGCCCCCTCGGCTACACCTTC.

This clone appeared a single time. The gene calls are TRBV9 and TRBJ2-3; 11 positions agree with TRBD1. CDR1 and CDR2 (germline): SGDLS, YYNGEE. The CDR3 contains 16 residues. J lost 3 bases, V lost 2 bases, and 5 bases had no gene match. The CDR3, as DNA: TGTGCCAGCAGCGTCCCGGGACAGGGGGGAACAGATACGCAGTATTTT. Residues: CASSVPGQGGTDTQYF.

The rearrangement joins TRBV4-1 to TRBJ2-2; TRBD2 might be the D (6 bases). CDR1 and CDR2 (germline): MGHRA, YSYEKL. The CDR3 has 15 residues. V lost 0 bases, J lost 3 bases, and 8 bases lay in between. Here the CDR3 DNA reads TGCGCCAGCAGCCAAGAGGGGGAGGACACCGGGGAGCTGTTTTTT. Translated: CASSQEGEDTGELFF.

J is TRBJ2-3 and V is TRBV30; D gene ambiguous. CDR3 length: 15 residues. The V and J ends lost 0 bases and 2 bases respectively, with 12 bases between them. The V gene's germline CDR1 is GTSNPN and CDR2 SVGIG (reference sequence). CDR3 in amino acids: CAWSVLADITDTQYF. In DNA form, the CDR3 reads TGTGCCTGGAGTGTACTGGCGGATATCACAGATACGCAGTATTTT.

CDR3 sequence (DNA): TGCGCCAGCAGTGACCCCAGTTGGGACAGGAACACTGAAGCTTTCTTT. It translates to CASSDPSWDRNTEAFF. The rearrangement uses TRBV10-2 and TRBJ1-1; the match to TRBD1 covers 7 bases. The trim removed 3 bases at V and 1 base at J, leaving 8 bases unmatched. The CDR3 is 16 residues long. Germline CDR1 is WSHSY and CDR2 is SAAADI.

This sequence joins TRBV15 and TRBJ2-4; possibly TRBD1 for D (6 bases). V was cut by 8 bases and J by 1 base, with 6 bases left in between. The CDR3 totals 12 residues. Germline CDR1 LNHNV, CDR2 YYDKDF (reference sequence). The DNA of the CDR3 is TGTGCCACCCAGGGGGCCAAAAACATTCAGTACTTC. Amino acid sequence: CATQGAKNIQYF.

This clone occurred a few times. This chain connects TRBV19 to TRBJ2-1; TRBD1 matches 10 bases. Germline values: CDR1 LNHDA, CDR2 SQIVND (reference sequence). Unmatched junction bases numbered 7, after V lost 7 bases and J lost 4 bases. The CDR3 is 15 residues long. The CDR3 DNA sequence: TGTGCCAGTAAGCCGGGACAGGGGTTATACAATGAGCAGTTCTTC. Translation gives CASKPGQGLYNEQFF.

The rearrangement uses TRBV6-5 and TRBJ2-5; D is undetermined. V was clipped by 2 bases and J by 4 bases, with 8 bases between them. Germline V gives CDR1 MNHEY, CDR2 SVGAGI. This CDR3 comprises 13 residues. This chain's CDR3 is CASSYKSPETQYF. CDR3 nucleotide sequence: TGTGCCAGCAGTTACAAGAGTCCAGAGACCCAGTACTTC.